This T cell receptor beta chain was captured by sequencing in a study of memory CD4+ T cells and cytomegalovirus serostatus. The sort gate was single viable CD3+CD4+CD8-CD45RO+ cells for memory CD4+ T cells. TCRdb's copy holds only in-frame clones and misses some; the assay was immunoSEQ multiplex PCR. This repertoire shows just under 95,000 clones, 80% found once; its top ten account for 3.6%. Germline-derived CDR1 and CDR2 are MNHEY and SMNVEV (reference sequence). V was shortened by 3 bases and J by 6 bases, with 14 bases between the two germline ends. The CDR3 has 14 residues. The rearrangement links TRBV27 to TRBJ1-2; D gene ambiguous. The receptor was derived from an adult in good health and CMV-seropositive. The sample consisted of memory CD4+ T cells from blood. The CDR3: CASSLYTTGDGYTF. In DNA, the CDR3 is TGTGCCAGCAGTTTGTACACTACTGGGGATGGCTACACCTTC.